A single sample gave rise to the 13 T cell receptor beta chains below, sequenced in a study of blood T cell repertoires in COVID-19. Some clones are missing from TCRdb's copy, which holds only in-frame ones; the method was immunoSEQ multiplex PCR. The sample holds 180,000 or so clones; roughly 87% are singletons and the top ten take over 0.95%. Material: PBMCs or T cells enriched from blood (not recorded which). These receptors originate from a human donor with acute COVID-19. The donor label of this sample is uncertain.

The chain has TRBV7-2 and TRBJ1-4, with D uncertain. V lost 0 bases and J lost 7, with 12 bases in between. Germline values: CDR1 SGHTA, CDR2 FQGNSA. CDR3 length equals 15 residues. The CDR3 here is CASSLAPTSGEKLFF. As DNA, the CDR3 is TGTGCCAGCAGCTTAGCGCCCACGTCCGGTGAAAAACTGTTTTTT.

The chain combines TRBV13 with TRBJ2-3, with D unclear. The V end was cut by 4 bases, the J end by 4 bases, with 9 bases between. Germline V gives CDR1 PRHDT, CDR2 FYEKMQ (reference sequence). This CDR3 contains 13 residues. Written as DNA, the CDR3 is TGTGCCAGCAGCTCTTCCACGGCAGATACGCAGTATTTT. Translation: CASSSSTADTQYF.

This clone was seen a single time. The genes are TRBV6-2 or TRBV6-3 and TRBJ2-5; TRBD2 agrees at 8 bases. Losses at the gene ends were 4 bases for V and 7 bases for J; bases not matched to a gene: 14. The germline CDR1 and CDR2 sequences are MNHEY and SVGEGT. CDR3 length equals 16 residues. In DNA form, the CDR3 reads TGTGCCAGCAGTTCCACCGGCGGGGGGCCGGGAGGGACCCAGTACTTC. It specifies CASSSTGGGPGGTQYF.

This chain links TRBV2 with TRBJ1-2; 8 nucleotides agree with TRBD1. The germline V gene encodes CDR1 SNHLY and CDR2 FYNNEI. This CDR3 is 15 amino acids long. Losses at the gene ends were 6 bases for V and 2 bases for J; bases not matched to a gene: 8. The CDR3 coding sequence is TGTGCCAGCAGGCCATGGACAGGGAGCAACTATGGCTACACCTTC. Its protein is CASRPWTGSNYGYTF.

The V gene is TRBV24-1, the J gene TRBJ2-3; tentatively, D is TRBD1 (6 bases). Germline CDR1 KGHDR, CDR2 SFDVKD. There are 14 residues in the CDR3. The CDR3, as DNA: TGTGCAACTCTCGGACGGGACAACACAGATACGCAGTATTTT. Its protein is CATLGRDNTDTQYF.

This sequence joins TRBV4-1 and TRBJ2-4, with 7 bases aligning to TRBD1. CDR1 MGHRA and CDR2 YSYEKL come from the germline V gene. V lost 4 bases to trimming and J lost 1 base; unmatched junction nucleotides: 10. The length of the CDR3 is 17 residues. The CDR3 DNA sequence: TGCGCCAGCAGCCCAACAACAGGGGCTCGGGCCAAAAACATTCAGTACTTC. Protein: CASSPTTGARAKNIQYF.

The chain links TRBV25-1 to TRBJ2-1; 9 nucleotides line up with TRBD1. Germline lookup yields CDR1 MGHDK and CDR2 SYGVNS. V lost 1 base to trimming and J lost 3 bases; unmatched junction nucleotides: 7. CDR3 length: 17 residues. The CDR3 region has the DNA TGTGCCAGCAGTGAATGGACAGGGGAAAGCCACTACAATGAGCAGTTCTTC. Protein product: CASSEWTGESHYNEQFF.

This chain joins TRBV4-3 and TRBJ2-2; TRBD1 matches at 10 bases. Losses at the gene ends were 6 bases for V and 7 bases for J; bases not matched to a gene: 2. CDR1 LGHNA and CDR2 YSLEER come from the germline V gene. The CDR3 is made up of 13 amino acids. The CDR3 region is CASRDRGDGELFF. The CDR3 nucleotides read TGCGCCAGCAGGGACAGGGGGGACGGGGAGCTGTTTTTT.

This chain links TRBV24-1 with TRBJ2-2, with TRBD1 matching 12 bases. The CDR3 spans 18 residues. CDR1 KGHDR and CDR2 SFDVKD come from the germline V gene. Trimming at V came to 2 bases and at J to 5 bases, leaving 8 bases not matched to a gene. The CDR3 loop is CATSDSGTGGLGTGELFF. CDR3 nucleotides: TGTGCCACCAGTGATTCAGGGACAGGGGGCCTGGGGACCGGGGAGCTGTTTTTT.

The chain recombines TRBV9 with TRBJ2-3; D is perhaps TRBD2 (7 bases). CDR3 length equals 15 residues. From germline, CDR1 is SGDLS and CDR2 YYNGEE. Deletions cut 3 bases from V and 3 bases from J, with 14 bases between. The CDR3 spells CASSEEGEGTDTQYF. The CDR3 DNA is TGTGCCAGCAGCGAGGAGGGGGAGGGAACAGATACGCAGTATTTT.

V gene TRBV18 combines with J gene TRBJ2-3; tentative D call: TRBD1 (5 bases). CDR1 and CDR2 from the germline V gene are KGHSH and LQKENI. This CDR3 has 13 residues. V was shortened by 3 bases and J by 3 bases, with 7 bases between the two germline ends. CDR3 residues: CASSPDRTDTQYF. In DNA, the CDR3 is TGTGCCAGCTCACCCGACAGAACAGATACGCAGTATTTT.

J is TRBJ2-7 and V is TRBV6-1, with a tentative D call TRBD1 (5 bases). Germline V CDR1 and CDR2: MNHNS, SASEGT. Trimming shortened V by 1 base and J by 5 bases, and 9 bases separated the two germline ends. The CDR3 totals 13 residues. The CDR3 DNA reads as TGTGCCAGCAGTGAAGAGGGGCTGGACGAGCAGTACTTC. This gives the protein CASSEEGLDEQYF.

The table lists this clone with a few counts. The gene calls are TRBV27 and TRBJ2-7, with 9 bases identical to TRBD1. The CDR3 runs to 13 residues. Germline trimming cut 6 bases from V and 7 bases from J; bases unmatched to any gene: 7. Looked up from germline, CDR1 is MNHEY and CDR2 is SMNVEV (reference sequence). CDR3 in DNA: TGTGCCAGCAGCCCTTACAGGGGGCGGGAGCAGTACTTC. Translation: CASSPYRGREQYF.